A selection of T cell receptor beta chains follows, all from one sample in a study of OX40 agonist ivuxolimab in advanced cancers. Clones were read by immunoSEQ multiplex PCR, and TCRdb kept only the in-frame ones, dropping some. The top ten hold around 15% of the sample, which has tens of thousands of clones, roughly nine tenths seen once. The sample in question was CD4+ or CD8+ T cells sorted from blood, obtained in a trial of the OX40 agonist ivuxolimab. These receptors were collected from an adult with an advanced solid tumor such as melanoma, head and neck, liver or kidney cancer. Both conserved end residues are part of each CDR3. The order of the fields is J gene, D gene, clone size, V gene, CDR3 length, CDR3 DNA, CDR3 protein. A D gene is named only where the DNA matches it firmly. Clone sizes are given selectively: once, few, many, or a class where the clone is expanded.

TRBJ2-2,TRBD2,NA,TRBV25-1,15,TGTGCCAGCAGTGCAGCGGGAGAAGGCACCGGGGAGCTGTTTTTT,CASSAAGEGTGELFF
TRBJ2-5,TRBD2,NA,TRBV9,16,TGTGCCAGCAGCGTGGGGCGGGAGAGATTTACAGAGACCCAGTACTTC,CASSVGRERFTETQYF
TRBJ2-7,TRBD1,NA,TRBV6-1,13,TGTGCCAGCAGGTTAGGGGGCCACTACGAGCAGTACTTC,CASRLGGHYEQYF
TRBJ1-2,TRBD1,NA,TRBV7-3,16,TGTGCCAGCAGCTCCGAGCGGGACAGGGGGGTATATGGCTACACCTTC,CASSSERDRGVYGYTF
TRBJ2-5,NA,NA,TRBV15,14,TGTGCCACCAGCAGAGATATGAGTTCGGAGACCCAGTACTTC,CATSRDMSSETQYF
TRBJ2-3,TRBD2,NA,TRBV5-1,14,TGCGCCAGCAGCCGGGTAGCGGGCCGAGATACGCAGTATTTT,CASSRVAGRDTQYF
TRBJ1-5,TRBD1,NA,TRBV10-3,16,TGTGCCATCAGTGAGGGGACCCAGGGGGGTTTTTGGCCCCAGCATTTT,CAISEGTQGGFWPQHF
TRBJ1-1,NA,NA,TRBV7-8,16,TGTGCCAGCAGCTTAGAAACATACACTATGAACACTGAAGCTTTCTTT,CASSLETYTMNTEAFF
TRBJ2-2,NA,NA,TRBV7-3,16,TGTGCCAGCAGCTTTGGGTATGGACCCAGCGGCGGGGAGCTGTTTTTT,CASSFGYGPSGGELFF
TRBJ2-7,TRBD2,few,TRBV6-1,14,TGTGCCAGCCCCAGGGAGGGTAACTCCTACGAGCAGTACTTC,CASPREGNSYEQYF
TRBJ1-2,TRBD1,NA,TRBV30,14,TGTGCCTGGAGGGGGACAGGGATGAACTATGGCTACACCTTC,CAWRGTGMNYGYTF
TRBJ2-5,TRBD2,NA,TRBV5-4,15,TGTGCCAGCAGCATCGGGACTAGCCGACAAGAGACCCAGTACTTC,CASSIGTSRQETQYF
TRBJ2-5,NA,NA,TRBV10-3,12,TGTGCCATCAGTGGAGACTGGGAGACCCAGTACTTC,CAISGDWETQYF
TRBJ1-2,NA,NA,TRBV5-4,16,TGTGCCAGCAGCTTGTCAGGGGCTGAATCATTCTATGGCTACACCTTC,CASSLSGAESFYGYTF
TRBJ2-3,NA,NA,TRBV9,13,TGTGCCAGCAGCGCCCGGTGGACAGATACGCAGTATTTT,CASSARWTDTQYF
TRBJ1-2,TRBD1,NA,TRBV7-3,13,TGTGCCAGCAGCGAAGGGACAGGGCGCGGCTACACCTTC,CASSEGTGRGYTF
TRBJ2-6,NA,NA,TRBV7-9,15,TGTGCCAGCAGCTTTGGAGTGGCTGGGGCCAACGTCCTGACTTTC,CASSFGVAGANVLTF
TRBJ1-2,TRBD1,NA,TRBV28,16,TGTGCCAGCAGTTTACCTTCCCAGGGGGCGGCCTATGGCTACACCTTC,CASSLPSQGAAYGYTF
TRBJ2-2,NA,NA,TRBV7-6,14,TGTGCCAGCAGCCCCGGGACCTTGGCCGGGGAGCTGTTTTTT,CASSPGTLAGELFF
TRBJ2-5,TRBD2,once,TRBV28,14,TGTGCCACCGAGACTAGCGGGATCCAAGAGACCCAGTACTTC,CATETSGIQETQYF
TRBJ2-1,NA,NA,TRBV5-1,14,TGCGCCAGCAGCTTGAGCGGAGGCGCCCATGAGCAGTTCTTC,CASSLSGGAHEQFF
TRBJ1-5,NA,NA,TRBV18,15,TGTGCCAGCTCCCCGGGGAGGGAAGGCAATCAGCCCCAGCATTTT,CASSPGREGNQPQHF
TRBJ2-1,TRBD2,NA,TRBV9,17,TGTGCCAGCAGCACACGGACTAGCGGGGGTTCCTACAATGAGCAGTTCTTC,CASSTRTSGGSYNEQFF
TRBJ2-7,TRBD2,NA,TRBV11-3,14,TGTGCCAGCAGCTTAGGTGGCGGGAGGCCCGAGCAGTACTTC,CASSLGGGRPEQYF
TRBJ1-4,NA,NA,TRBV5-4,15,TGTGCCAGCAGCTCCACAGGGCGGCAAGAAGAAAAACTGTTTTTT,CASSSTGRQEEKLFF
TRBJ2-7,NA,once,TRBV30,11,TGTGCCTGGACCGGGACCTACGAGCAGTACTTC,CAWTGTYEQYF
TRBJ2-7,NA,NA,TRBV28,15,TGTGCCAGCAGTCAGTCGGGGGGCGCCGGCTACGAGCAGTACTTC,CASSQSGGAGYEQYF
TRBJ2-5,NA,NA,TRBV7-2,14,TGTGCCAGCAGCTTAAGGGATCTCTTGGAGACCCAGTACTTC,CASSLRDLLETQYF
TRBJ1-1,NA,NA,TRBV7-3,15,TGTGCCAGCAGCTTAGGAGGCGCAATGAACACTGAAGCTTTCTTT,CASSLGGAMNTEAFF
TRBJ2-5,NA,once,TRBV7-8,13,TGTGCCAGCAGCTTAGTGGGGCGGGAGACCCAGTACTTC,CASSLVGRETQYF
TRBJ2-7,NA,NA,TRBV6-5,12,TGTGCCAGCACCTCGGGTAGACAAGAGCAGTACTTC,CASTSGRQEQYF
TRBJ2-5,TRBD2,NA,TRBV19,19,TGTGCCAGTAGTAGCTCCGGATCAGGAGGAGCGGGGTATGGAGAGACCCAGTACTTC,CASSSSGSGGAGYGETQYF
TRBJ1-4,NA,NA,TRBV6-5,14,TGTGCCAGCAGTTGGGGGTGGTCCAATGAAAAACTGTTTTTT,CASSWGWSNEKLFF
TRBJ1-1,NA,NA,TRBV28,13,TGTGCCAGCAGTTTAGTGGGGAACACTGAAGCTTTCTTT,CASSLVGNTEAFF
TRBJ2-7,NA,NA,TRBV14,13,TGTGCCAGCAGCCAAAATAGGGCCTACGAGCAGTACTTC,CASSQNRAYEQYF
TRBJ2-3,NA,few,TRBV18,14,TGTGCCAGCTCACCTACCACTAGCACAGATACGCAGTATTTT,CASSPTTSTDTQYF
TRBJ1-5,NA,few,TRBV28,14,TGTGCCAGCAGTTTATTTCAGCTCAATCAGCCCCAGCATTTT,CASSLFQLNQPQHF